Given below is one T cell receptor beta chain in context. The data derive from a study of blood T cell repertoires in COVID-19. Study in general: Acute and convalescent COVID-19 specimens originated in the United States, Italy and Spain. The analysed material was cDNA or gDNA that came from T cells, B-cell-depleted T cells, or PBMCs.

Original processing notes: Using reference gene primer amplification, nucleated cell counts were estimated. Profiled with immunoSEQ multiplex PCR; TCRdb holds only in-frame clones, not every one. V and J calls and clone size are given by that table; D and trimming were obtained from the DNA. The data contain about 25,000 clones, 80% to 90% of them singletons. Sample: peripheral blood. This TCR was recovered from a man aged 45-65 years with active COVID-19.

The CDR3 nucleotides read TGTGCCAGCAGCTTAAAATATCTCGGCTACAATGAGCAGTTCTTC. Translation: CASSLKYLGYNEQFF. The chain has TRBV11-3 and TRBJ2-1; D unresolved. Per the germline V gene, CDR1 is SGHNT and CDR2 is YENEEA. V lost 2 bases and J lost 3, with 11 bases in between. This CDR3 comprises 15 residues.